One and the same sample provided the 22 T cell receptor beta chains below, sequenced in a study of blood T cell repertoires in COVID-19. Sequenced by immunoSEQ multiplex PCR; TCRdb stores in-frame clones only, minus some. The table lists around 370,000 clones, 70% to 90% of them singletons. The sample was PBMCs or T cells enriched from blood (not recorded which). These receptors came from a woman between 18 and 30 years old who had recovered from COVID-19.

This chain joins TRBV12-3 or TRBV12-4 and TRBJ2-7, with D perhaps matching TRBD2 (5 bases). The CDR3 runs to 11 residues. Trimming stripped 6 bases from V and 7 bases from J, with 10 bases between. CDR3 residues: CASSGVREQYF. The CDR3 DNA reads TGTGCCAGCAGCGGGGTACGAGAGCAGTACTTC.

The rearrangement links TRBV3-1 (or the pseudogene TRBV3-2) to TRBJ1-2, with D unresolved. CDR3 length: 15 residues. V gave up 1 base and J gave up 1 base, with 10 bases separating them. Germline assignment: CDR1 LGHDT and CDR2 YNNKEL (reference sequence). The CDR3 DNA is TGTGCCAGCAGCCAAGGCACGGGAGTTAACTATGGCTACACCTTC. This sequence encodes CASSQGTGVNYGYTF.

In DNA, the CDR3 is TGTGCCAGCAGCTTGAAGGGAGGGGAGCAGTACTTC. Its translation is CASSLKGGEQYF. V gene TRBV7-9 combines with J gene TRBJ2-7, with 7 bases fitting TRBD2. The CDR3 extends over 12 amino acids. With 3 bases clipped from V and 7 bases from J, the junction kept 3 bases outside the gene matches. The germline CDR1 and CDR2 sequences are SEHNR and FQNEAQ (reference sequence).

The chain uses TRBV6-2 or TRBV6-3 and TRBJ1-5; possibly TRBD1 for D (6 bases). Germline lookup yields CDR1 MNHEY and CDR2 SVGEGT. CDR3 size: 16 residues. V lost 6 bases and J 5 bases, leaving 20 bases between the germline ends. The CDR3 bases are TGTGCCAGCAGCCCCAAGAACAGGGAGATGGATCAGCCCCAGCATTTT. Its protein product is CASSPKNREMDQPQHF.

CDR3 sequence (DNA): TGTGCCTGGAGAGAAGGCGACCGGGGATTTCCCTACGAGCAGTACTTC. Protein product: CAWREGDRGFPYEQYF. This chain links TRBV30 with TRBJ2-7, with D tentatively TRBD2 (5 bases). V was shortened by 3 bases and J by 2 bases, with 20 bases between the two germline ends. The CDR3 extends over 16 amino acids. The germline gives CDR1 GTSNPN, CDR2 SVGIG (reference sequence).

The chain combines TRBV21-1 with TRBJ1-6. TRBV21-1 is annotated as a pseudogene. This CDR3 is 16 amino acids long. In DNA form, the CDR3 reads TGTGCCAGCAGCAAACCTTATAGGACTCATAATTCACCCCTCCACTTT. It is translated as CASSKPYRTHNSPLHF.

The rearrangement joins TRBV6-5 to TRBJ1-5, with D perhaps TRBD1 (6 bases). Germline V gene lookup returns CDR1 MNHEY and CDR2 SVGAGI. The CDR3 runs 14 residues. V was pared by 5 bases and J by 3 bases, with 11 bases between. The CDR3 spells CASSQGYYNQPQHF. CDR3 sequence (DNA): TGTGCCAGCAGTCAGGGGTATTACAATCAGCCCCAGCATTTT.

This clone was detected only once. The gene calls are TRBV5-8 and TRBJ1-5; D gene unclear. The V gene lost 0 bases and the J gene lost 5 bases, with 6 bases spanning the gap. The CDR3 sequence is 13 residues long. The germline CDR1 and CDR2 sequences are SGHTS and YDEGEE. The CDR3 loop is CASSLAVDQPQHF. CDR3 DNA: TGTGCCAGCAGCTTGGCGGTTGATCAGCCCCAGCATTTT.

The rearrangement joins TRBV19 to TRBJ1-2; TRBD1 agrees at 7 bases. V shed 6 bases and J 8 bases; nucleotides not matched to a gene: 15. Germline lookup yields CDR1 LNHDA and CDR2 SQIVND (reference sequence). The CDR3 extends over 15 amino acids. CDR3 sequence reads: CASSPGTVGLGGYTF. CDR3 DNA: TGTGCCAGTAGCCCTGGGACAGTTGGTCTTGGCGGCTACACCTTC.

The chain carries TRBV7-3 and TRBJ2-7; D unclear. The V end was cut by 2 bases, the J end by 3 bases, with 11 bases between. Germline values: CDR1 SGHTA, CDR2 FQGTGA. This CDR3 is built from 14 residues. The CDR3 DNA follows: TGTGCCAGCAGCTTAGGTGGAGCTATCTACGAGCAGTACTTC. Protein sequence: CASSLGGAIYEQYF.

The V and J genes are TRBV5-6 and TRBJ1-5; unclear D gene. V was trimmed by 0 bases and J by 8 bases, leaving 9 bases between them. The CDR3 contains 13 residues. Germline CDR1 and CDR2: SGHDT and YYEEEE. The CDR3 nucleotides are TGTGCCAGCAGCTTGGCCGGGAGGGAGCCCCAGCATTTT. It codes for CASSLAGREPQHF. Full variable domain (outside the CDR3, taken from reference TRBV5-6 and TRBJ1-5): DAGVTQSPTHLIKTRGQQVTLRCSPKSGHDTVSWYQQALGQGPQFIFQYYEEEERQRGNFPDRFSGHQFPNYSSELNVNALLLGDSALYLCASSLAGREPQHFGDGTRLSIL.

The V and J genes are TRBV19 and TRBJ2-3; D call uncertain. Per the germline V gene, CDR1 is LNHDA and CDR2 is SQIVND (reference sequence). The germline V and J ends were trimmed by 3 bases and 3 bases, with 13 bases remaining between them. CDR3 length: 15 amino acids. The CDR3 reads CASSMGGRWTDTQYF. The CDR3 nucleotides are TGTGCCAGTAGTATGGGTGGCAGGTGGACAGATACGCAGTATTTT. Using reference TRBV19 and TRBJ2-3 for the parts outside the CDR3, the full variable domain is DGGITQSPKYLFRKEGQNVTLSCEQNLNHDAMYWYRQDPGQGLRLIYYSQIVNDFQKGDIAEGYSVSREKKESFPLTVTSAQKNPTAFYLCASSMGGRWTDTQYFGPGTRLTVL.

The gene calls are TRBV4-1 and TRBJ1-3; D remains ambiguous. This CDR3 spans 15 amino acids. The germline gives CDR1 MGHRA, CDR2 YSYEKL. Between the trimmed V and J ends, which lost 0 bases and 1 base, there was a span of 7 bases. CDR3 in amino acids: CASSQERRSGNTIYF. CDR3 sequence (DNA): TGCGCCAGCAGCCAAGAGAGGAGATCTGGAAACACCATATATTTT.

This chain's CDR3 is CATSDQDSYEQYF. Here the CDR3 DNA reads TGTGCCACCAGTGATCAGGACTCCTACGAGCAGTACTTC. The chain carries TRBV24-1 and TRBJ2-7; D gene uncertain. The germline gives CDR1 KGHDR, CDR2 SFDVKD. This CDR3 region has 13 residues. V was trimmed by 3 bases and J by 0 bases, leaving 5 bases between them.

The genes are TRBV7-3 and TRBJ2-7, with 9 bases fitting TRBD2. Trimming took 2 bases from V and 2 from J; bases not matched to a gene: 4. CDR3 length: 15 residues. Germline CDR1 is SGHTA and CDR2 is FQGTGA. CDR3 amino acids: CASSLGLAGTYEQYF. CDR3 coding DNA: TGTGCCAGCAGCTTAGGGCTAGCGGGGACCTACGAGCAGTACTTC.

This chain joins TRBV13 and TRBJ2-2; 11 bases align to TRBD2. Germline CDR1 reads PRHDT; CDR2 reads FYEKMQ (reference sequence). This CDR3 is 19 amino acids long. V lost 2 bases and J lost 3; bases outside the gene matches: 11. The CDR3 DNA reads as TGTGCCAGCAGCTTATCCTTTAGTGGGACTAGCGGCCACACCGGGGAGCTGTTTTTT. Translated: CASSLSFSGTSGHTGELFF. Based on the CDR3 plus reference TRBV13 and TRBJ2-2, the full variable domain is AAGVIQSPRHLIKEKRETATLKCYPIPRHDTVYWYQQGPGQDPQFLISFYEKMQSDKGSIPDRFSAQQFSDYHSELNMSSLELGDSALYFCASSLSFSGTSGHTGELFFGEGSRLTVL.

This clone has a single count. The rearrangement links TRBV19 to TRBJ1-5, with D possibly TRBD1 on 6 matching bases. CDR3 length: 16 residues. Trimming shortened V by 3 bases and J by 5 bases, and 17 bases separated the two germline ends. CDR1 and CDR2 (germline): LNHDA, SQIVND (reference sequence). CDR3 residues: CASSMGGGGRDQPQHF. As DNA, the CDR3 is TGTGCCAGTAGTATGGGAGGCGGGGGCCGGGATCAGCCCCAGCATTTT.

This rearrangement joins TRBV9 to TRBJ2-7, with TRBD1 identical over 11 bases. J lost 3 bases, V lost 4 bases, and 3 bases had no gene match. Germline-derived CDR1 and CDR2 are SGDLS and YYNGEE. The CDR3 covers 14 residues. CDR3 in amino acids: CASSTGQGVYEQYF. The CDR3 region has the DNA TGTGCCAGCAGCACGGGACAGGGGGTCTACGAGCAGTACTTC. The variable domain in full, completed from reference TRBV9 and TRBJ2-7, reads DSGVTQTPKHLITATGQRVTLRCSPRSGDLSVYWYQQSLDQGLQFLIQYYNGEERAKGNILERFSAQQFPDLHSELNLSSLELGDSALYFCASSTGQGVYEQYFGPGTRLTVT.

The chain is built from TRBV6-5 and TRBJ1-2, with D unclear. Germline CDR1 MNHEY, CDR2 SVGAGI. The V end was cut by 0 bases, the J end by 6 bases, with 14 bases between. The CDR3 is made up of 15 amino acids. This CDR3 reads CASSYSSGQKNGYTF. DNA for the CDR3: TGTGCCAGCAGTTACTCGAGCGGGCAAAAAAATGGCTACACCTTC.

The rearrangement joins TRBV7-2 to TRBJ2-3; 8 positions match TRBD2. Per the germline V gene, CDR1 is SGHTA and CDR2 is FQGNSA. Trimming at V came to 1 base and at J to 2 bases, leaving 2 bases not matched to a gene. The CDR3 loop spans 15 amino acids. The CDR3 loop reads CASSLGLAHTDTQYF. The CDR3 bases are TGTGCCAGCAGCTTAGGACTAGCGCACACAGATACGCAGTATTTT. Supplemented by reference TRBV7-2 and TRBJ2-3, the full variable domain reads GAGVSQSPSNKVTEKGKDVELRCDPISGHTALYWYRQSLGQGLEFLIYFQGNSAPDKSGLPSDRFSAERTGGSVSTLTIQRTQQEDSAVYLCASSLGLAHTDTQYFGPGTRLTVL.

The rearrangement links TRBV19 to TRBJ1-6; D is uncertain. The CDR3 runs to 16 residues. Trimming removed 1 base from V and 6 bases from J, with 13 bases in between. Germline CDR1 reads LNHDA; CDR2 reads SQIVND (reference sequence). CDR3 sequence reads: CASSIARTAVNSPLHF. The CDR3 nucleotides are TGTGCCAGTAGTATAGCCCGGACTGCCGTTAATTCACCCCTCCACTTT. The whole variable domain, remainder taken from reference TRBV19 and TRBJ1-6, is DGGITQSPKYLFRKEGQNVTLSCEQNLNHDAMYWYRQDPGQGLRLIYYSQIVNDFQKGDIAEGYSVSREKKESFPLTVTSAQKNPTAFYLCASSIARTAVNSPLHFGNGTRLTVT.

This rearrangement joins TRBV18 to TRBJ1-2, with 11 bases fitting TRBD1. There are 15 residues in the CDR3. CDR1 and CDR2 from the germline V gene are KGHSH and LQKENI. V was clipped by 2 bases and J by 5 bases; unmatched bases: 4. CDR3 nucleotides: TGTGCCAGCTCACCAGGACAGGGGGCTTCATATGGCTACACCTTC. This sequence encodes CASSPGQGASYGYTF.